Listed here are 8 T cell receptor beta chains from one sample, sequenced in a study of shared clonotypes between healthy human individuals. The repertoire was sequenced with immunoSEQ multiplex PCR; TCRdb's copy has only in-frame clones and lacks some. The table has around 500,000 clones, around 80% seen once; the top ten hold about 12%. What was sequenced was PBMCs. All receptors derive from a woman aged 40 to 50 in good health. Some clones in this sample may be carry-over from other donors' samples.

This clone was detected once. The V gene is TRBV7-2, the J gene TRBJ2-3; possible D gene TRBD2, 7 bases. The length of the CDR3 is 15 residues. The V end was cut by 3 bases, the J end by 4 bases, with 14 bases between. Germline-derived CDR1 and CDR2 are SGHTA and FQGNSA. CDR3 nucleotides: TGTGCCAGCAGCTTGGATGGGGGGGGCGCAGATACGCAGTATTTT. Amino acids: CASSLDGGGADTQYF.

The V gene is TRBV5-4, the J gene TRBJ2-1, with D hard to call. Between the trimmed V and J ends, which lost 0 bases and 3 bases, there was a span of 7 bases. CDR3 length: 14 residues. Germline CDR1 and CDR2: SGHNT and YYREEE (reference sequence). The CDR3 spells CASSLVGDYNEQFF. Written as DNA, the CDR3 is TGTGCCAGCAGCTTGGTGGGTGACTACAATGAGCAGTTCTTC.

This clone appeared many times. The same CDR3 also results from other DNA sequences found in this sample. This sequence joins TRBV9 and TRBJ2-3; the D gene is possibly TRBD2 (5 bases). Germline CDR1 SGDLS, CDR2 YYNGEE. This CDR3 region has 14 residues. The V end lost 0 bases, the J end lost 2 bases, and 7 bases lay between the germline ends. This CDR3 reads CASSVGGVTDTQYF. The CDR3 DNA is TGTGCCAGCAGCGTAGGGGGAGTCACAGATACGCAGTATTTT.

J is TRBJ2-2 and V is TRBV5-8; TRBD2 matches 7 bases. With 1 base clipped from V and 4 bases from J, the junction kept 7 bases outside the gene matches. Looked up from germline, CDR1 is SGHTS and CDR2 is YDEGEE. The CDR3 is 16 amino acids. The CDR3 sequence is CASSLRGSGGTGELFF. The DNA of the CDR3 is TGTGCCAGCAGCTTGCGCGGGAGTGGTGGCACCGGGGAGCTGTTTTTT.

The chain recombines TRBV7-6 with TRBJ2-7, with D perhaps matching TRBD1 (6 bases). Germline V gene lookup returns CDR1 SGHVS and CDR2 FNYEAQ. The germline V and J ends were trimmed by 0 bases and 7 bases, with 13 bases remaining between them. This CDR3 has 14 residues. The CDR3 DNA is TGTGCCAGCAGCTTAGCGTTACAGGGAGAGGAGCAGTACTTC. Protein product: CASSLALQGEEQYF.

In its sample, this clone was seen a few times. The chain recombines TRBV7-5 with TRBJ2-3; TRBD2 is taken as the D call from the table, unchecked against the DNA. TRBV7-5 represents a pseudogene. The CDR3 has 16 amino acids. CDR3 nucleotides: TGTGCCAGAAGCATACTAGCGGGAGGGTACACAGATACGCAGTATTTT. As protein: CARSILAGGYTDTQYF.

The chain is built from TRBV15 and TRBJ2-3; D is unresolved. Trimming left V 0 bases short and J 6 bases short, with 7 bases between. There are 13 residues in the CDR3. CDR1 and CDR2 from the germline V gene are LNHNV and YYDKDF (reference sequence). Written as DNA, the CDR3 is TGTGCCACCAGCAGAGATCGATCGGATACGCAGTATTTT. Amino acids: CATSRDRSDTQYF.

The chain couples TRBV6-1 to TRBJ2-3, with 12 bases matching TRBD2. Germline loops: CDR1 MNHNS, CDR2 SASEGT. Trimming removed 4 bases from V and 4 bases from J; junction bases left unmatched: 6. This CDR3 spans 16 amino acids. Written as DNA, the CDR3 is TGTGCCAGCAGTGCCCTAGCGGGAGGGTATTCAGATACGCAGTATTTT. As protein: CASSALAGGYSDTQYF.